This is a list of T cell receptor beta chains from one sample in a study of T cell changes during pregnancy in multiple sclerosis. Profiling relied on immunoSEQ multiplex PCR, and the TCRdb table lists in-frame clones only, not all of them. The sample includes roughly 18,000 clones, about 87% of them seen just once. Sequenced here: CD8+ T cells from peripheral blood mononuclear cells, sampled after pregnancy. Receptors originate from a female donor in good health, enrolled as a control in a pregnancy study. Each CDR3 is given without its conserved first and last residue. D genes are given only for firm matches.

d_call v_call cdr3_aa
TRBD1 TRBV7-9 ASSLSGTGGVGYGYT
. TRBV27 ASSLFPMETQY
. TRBV9 ASSVAGEEPQH
TRBD2 TRBV30 AWSVGAGGPEQY
TRBD2 TRBV7-2 ASSTRLAGDTSTDTQY
TRBD1 TRBV7-9 ASSQGTEVVYGYT
TRBD2 TRBV5-1 ASRMSGGAYEQY
. TRBV4-1 ASSQGSGSPLH
TRBD2 TRBV7-9 ASSPEIAGPVKQY
. TRBV4-1 ASSPGAAPGAF
. TRBV4-3 ASSQTVGQPQH
. TRBV7-8 ASSPEGVNGNTIY
TRBD1 TRBV7-9 ASSLGTGVNSPLH
. TRBV4-1 ASSQAAGLSNTGELF
. TRBV7-9 ASSFLQASNEQF
TRBD2 TRBV6-4 ASSDTVAGGPENEQF
. TRBV21-1 ASSPQRTGPLDYEQY
. TRBV15 ATSRDRDNQPQH
TRBD1 TRBV4-1 ASSQDLTGSNYGYT
. TRBV7-9 ASRLDGGRDEKLF
TRBD1 TRBV7-8 ASSFDRVNNQPQH
TRBD1 TRBV6-1 ASSEDRGYEQY
. TRBV6-5 ASSTGTSTGELF
. TRBV2 ARKNTANSPLH
TRBD1 TRBV6-1 ASSGDRSRNEQF
TRBD1 TRBV19 ASSIWDRGRNTQY
. TRBV5-8 ASSLRETFLYGYT
. TRBV7-3 ASSLAQGGVYEQY
. TRBV27 ASRGQGGTEAF
TRBD1 TRBV13 ASSLGAGTGGYEQY
. TRBV6-1 ASKILEQGNTEAF
. TRBV19 ASSMASSNEQF
TRBD1 TRBV9 ASSATQGASYNSPLH
TRBD1 TRBV5-5 ASSQDRGLGDTQY
. TRBV7-2 ASSSRVTYEQY
. TRBV5-1 ASSTRTGHTEAF
. TRBV29-1 SVVRGYEQY
TRBD1 TRBV5-5 ASRGTGPQITYGYT
. TRBV11-2 ASSLDQWNTEAF
TRBD1 TRBV9 ASSGIRDRAFYGYT
. TRBV11-2 ASSPIAPYEQY
TRBD1 TRBV7-9 ASSLATGTVVLGYEQY
. TRBV4-3 ASSQSLQSMNTEAF
TRBD1 TRBV7-3 ASSARQGYNEQF
TRBD1 TRBV27 ASSLSRGQGLYEQY
TRBD1 TRBV9 ASSVGGTGDEPQH
. TRBV7-7 ASSFKNVLQATNEKLF
. TRBV27 ASNPTHRVEYEQY
. TRBV7-9 ASSLGWAGDTEAF
TRBD2 TRBV27 ASSLGGGAPNEQF
. TRBV15 ATSGGSGTNEKLF
. TRBV29-1 SGEGGLGGYT
. TRBV5-6 ASSLASPNYGYT